The 8 T cell receptor beta chains below all came from one sample that was sequenced in a study of T cell responses to AZD1222 COVID-19 vaccine. Some clones are missing from TCRdb's copy, which holds only in-frame ones; the method was immunoSEQ multiplex PCR. This sample has 17,000 or so clones, with just under 90% found just once. This material consisted of peripheral blood, taken 28 days after the second AZD1222 dose. The receptor source for this set is an adult who received the AZD1222 COVID-19 vaccine.

The V gene is TRBV5-1, the J gene TRBJ2-3; either TRBD1 or TRBD2 may supply D (6 bases each). The V and J ends lost 6 bases and 5 bases respectively, with 19 bases between them. The CDR3 loop spans 15 amino acids. Germline lookup yields CDR1 SGHRS and CDR2 YFSETQ. The CDR3 DNA reads as TGCGCCAGCAAGGGGGGCCAGCGGAGCGGAGATACGCAGTATTTT. Amino acids: CASKGGQRSGDTQYF.

The chain carries TRBV10-3 and TRBJ2-5; D is possibly TRBD2 (6 bases). Germline assignment: CDR1 ENHRY and CDR2 SYGVKD. The germline V and J ends were trimmed by 4 bases and 5 bases, with 11 bases remaining between them. The CDR3 has 13 residues. The CDR3 protein is CAISVGRGETQYF. The CDR3 DNA is TGTGCCATCAGTGTCGGGAGAGGGGAGACCCAGTACTTC.

The CDR3 region has the DNA TGTGCCTGGAGTAGAGCAAGACAGGGGGCGTTGGAAAAACTGTTTTTT. This translates into CAWSRARQGALEKLFF. The V call is TRBV30, the J call TRBJ1-4, with TRBD1 identical over 10 bases. J was trimmed by 8 bases and V by 2 bases; bases with no gene match: 11. Germline V gene lookup returns CDR1 GTSNPN and CDR2 SVGIG (reference sequence). CDR3 length: 16 amino acids. The full variable domain, with the rest looked up from reference TRBV30 and TRBJ1-4, is SQTIHQWPATLVQPVGSPLSLECTVEGTSNPNLYWYRQAAGRGLQLLFYSVGIGQISSEVPQNLSASRPQDRQFILSSKKLLLSDSGFYLCAWSRARQGALEKLFFGSGTQLSVL.

The V and J genes are TRBV5-4 and TRBJ2-1; TRBD2 matches at 8 bases. V was clipped by 4 bases and J by 7 bases; unmatched bases: 10. The CDR3 contains 15 residues. Looked up from germline, CDR1 is SGHNT and CDR2 is YYREEE (reference sequence). The CDR3 nucleotides read TGTGCCAGCAGCCCCGGGACTAGGCCTTTTAATGAGCAGTTCTTC. Translation: CASSPGTRPFNEQFF. Combining the CDR3 with reference TRBV5-4 and TRBJ2-1 gives the whole variable domain ETGVTQSPTHLIKTRGQQVTLRCSSQSGHNTVSWYQQALGQGPQFIFQYYREEENGRGNFPPRFSGLQFPNYSSELNVNALELDDSALYLCASSPGTRPFNEQFFGPGTRLTVL.

The chain has TRBV6-5 and TRBJ2-2, with D hard to call. Trimming shortened V by 4 bases and J by 6 bases, and 18 bases separated the two germline ends. Per the germline V gene, CDR1 is MNHEY and CDR2 is SVGAGI. This CDR3 spans 16 amino acids. CDR3 in DNA: TGTGCCAGCAGTTTCTTGGACGTTGAGGTCGCCGGGGAGCTGTTTTTT. This codes for CASSFLDVEVAGELFF.

This rearrangement joins TRBV14 to TRBJ1-2; D unresolved. V lost 0 bases, J lost 5 bases, and 16 bases lay in between. Germline V gene lookup returns CDR1 SGHDN and CDR2 FVKESK. CDR3 size: 16 residues. CDR3 residues: CASSQEEWVIGYGYTF. The CDR3, as DNA: TGTGCCAGCAGCCAAGAAGAATGGGTGATTGGGTATGGCTACACCTTC.

The chain links TRBV6-5 to TRBJ2-7; D possibly uses TRBD1 or TRBD2 (5 bases each). V lost 6 bases and J lost 7, with 13 bases in between. The germline CDR1 and CDR2 sequences are MNHEY and SVGAGI. The CDR3 extends over 12 amino acids. CDR3 nucleotide sequence: TGTGCCAGCAGAGACGGGGCAGGGGAGCAGTACGTC. Encoded protein: CASRDGAGEQYV.

The rearrangement uses TRBV19 and TRBJ1-1, with D unclear. There are 13 residues in the CDR3. Trimming stripped 2 bases from V and 7 bases from J, with 11 bases between. Germline V lookup: CDR1 LNHDA, CDR2 SQIVND (reference sequence). The CDR3 DNA follows: TGTGCCAGTAGTATATGGGGAGGAGGTGAAGCTTTCTTT. It is translated as CASSIWGGGEAFF.